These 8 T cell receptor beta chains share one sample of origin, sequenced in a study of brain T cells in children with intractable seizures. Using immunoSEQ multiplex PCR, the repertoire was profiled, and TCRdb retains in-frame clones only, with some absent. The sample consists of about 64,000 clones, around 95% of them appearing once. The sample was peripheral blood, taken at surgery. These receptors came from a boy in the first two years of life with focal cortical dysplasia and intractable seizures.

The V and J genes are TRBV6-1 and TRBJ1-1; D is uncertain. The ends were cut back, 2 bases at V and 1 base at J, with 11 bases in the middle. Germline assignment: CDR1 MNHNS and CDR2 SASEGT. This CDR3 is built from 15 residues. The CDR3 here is CASSEYPQANTEAFF. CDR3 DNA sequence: TGTGCCAGCAGTGAATATCCACAAGCGAACACTGAAGCTTTCTTT.

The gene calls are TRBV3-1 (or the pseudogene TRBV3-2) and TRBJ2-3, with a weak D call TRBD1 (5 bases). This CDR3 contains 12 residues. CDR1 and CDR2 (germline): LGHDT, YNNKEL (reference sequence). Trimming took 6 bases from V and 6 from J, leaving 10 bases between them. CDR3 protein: CASSRQLDTQYF. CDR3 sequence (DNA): TGTGCCAGCAGTCGACAGTTGGATACGCAGTATTTT.

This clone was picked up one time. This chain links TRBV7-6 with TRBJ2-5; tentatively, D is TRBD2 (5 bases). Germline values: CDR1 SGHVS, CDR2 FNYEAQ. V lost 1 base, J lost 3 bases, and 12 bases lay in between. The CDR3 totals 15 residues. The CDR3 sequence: CASSLGGSAEETQYF. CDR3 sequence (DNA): TGTGCCAGCAGCTTAGGAGGTAGCGCGGAAGAGACCCAGTACTTC.

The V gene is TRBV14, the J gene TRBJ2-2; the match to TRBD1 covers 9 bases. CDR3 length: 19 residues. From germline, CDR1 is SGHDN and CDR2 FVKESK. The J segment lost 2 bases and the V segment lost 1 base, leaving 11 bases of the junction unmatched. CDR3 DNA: TGTGCCAGCAGCCAAGTCTTGTTCGGGGACAGGGTTAACACCGGGGAGCTGTTTTTT. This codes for CASSQVLFGDRVNTGELFF.

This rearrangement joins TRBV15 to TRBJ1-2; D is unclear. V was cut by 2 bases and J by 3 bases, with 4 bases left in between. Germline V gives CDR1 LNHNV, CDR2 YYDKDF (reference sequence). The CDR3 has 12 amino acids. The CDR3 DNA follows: TGTGCCACCAGCAGACCCTACTATGGCTACACCTTC. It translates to CATSRPYYGYTF.

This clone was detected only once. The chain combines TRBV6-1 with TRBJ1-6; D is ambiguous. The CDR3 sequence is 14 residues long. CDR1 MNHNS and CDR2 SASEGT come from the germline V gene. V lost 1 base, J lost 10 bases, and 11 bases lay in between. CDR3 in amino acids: CASSEVGRLSPLHF. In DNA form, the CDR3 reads TGTGCCAGCAGTGAAGTAGGGAGGTTGTCACCCCTCCACTTT.

CDR3 in DNA: TGTGCCAGTAGCGGACCTCGGGGCTCATCCGCTAGCTCCTACAATGAGCAGTTCTTC. This gives the protein CASSGPRGSSASSYNEQFF. The chain couples TRBV19 to TRBJ2-1, with D possibly being TRBD1 or TRBD2 (5 bases each). V dropped 6 bases and J dropped 0 bases, with 24 bases sitting between them. The CDR3 has 19 amino acids. CDR1 LNHDA and CDR2 SQIVND come from the germline V gene (reference sequence).

Here the CDR3 reads CSARGQGEQYF. The CDR3 DNA reads TGCAGTGCTAGAGGACAGGGCGAGCAGTACTTC. The V and J genes are TRBV20-1 and TRBJ2-7; TRBD1 matches 7 bases. The V and J ends lost 1 base and 6 bases, in that order; junction bases with no gene match: 0. Germline assignment: CDR1 DFQATT and CDR2 SNEGSKA (reference sequence). This CDR3 comprises 11 residues.